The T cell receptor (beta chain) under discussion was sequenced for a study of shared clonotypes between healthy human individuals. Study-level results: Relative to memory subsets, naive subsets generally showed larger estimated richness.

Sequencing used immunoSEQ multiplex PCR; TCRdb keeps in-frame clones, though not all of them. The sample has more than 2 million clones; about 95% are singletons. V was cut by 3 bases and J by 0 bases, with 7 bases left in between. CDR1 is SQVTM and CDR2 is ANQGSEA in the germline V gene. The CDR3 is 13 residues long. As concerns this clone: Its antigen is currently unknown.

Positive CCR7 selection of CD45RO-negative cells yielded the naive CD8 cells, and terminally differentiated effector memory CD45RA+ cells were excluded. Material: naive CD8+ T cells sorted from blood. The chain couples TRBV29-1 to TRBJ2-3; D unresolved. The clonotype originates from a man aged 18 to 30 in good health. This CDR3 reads CSVDVDSTDTQYF. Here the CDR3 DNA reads TGCAGCGTTGATGTAGACAGCACAGATACGCAGTATTTT.